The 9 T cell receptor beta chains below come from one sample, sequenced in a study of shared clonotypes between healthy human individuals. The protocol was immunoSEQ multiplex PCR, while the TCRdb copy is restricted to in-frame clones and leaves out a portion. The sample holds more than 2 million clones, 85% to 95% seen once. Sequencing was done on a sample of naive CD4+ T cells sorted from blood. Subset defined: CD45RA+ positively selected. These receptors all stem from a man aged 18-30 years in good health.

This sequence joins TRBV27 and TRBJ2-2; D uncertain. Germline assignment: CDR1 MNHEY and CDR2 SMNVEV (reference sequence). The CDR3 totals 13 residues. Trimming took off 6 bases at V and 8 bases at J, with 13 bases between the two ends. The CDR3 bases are TGTGCCAGCAGAATAACCCTTAAGGGGGAGCTGTTTTTT. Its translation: CASRITLKGELFF.

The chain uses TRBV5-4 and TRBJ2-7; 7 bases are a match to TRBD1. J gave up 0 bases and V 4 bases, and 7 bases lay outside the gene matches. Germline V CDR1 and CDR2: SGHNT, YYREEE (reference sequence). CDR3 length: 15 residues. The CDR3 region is CASSPGTVSSYEQYF. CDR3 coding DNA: TGTGCCAGCAGCCCCGGGACAGTGAGCTCCTACGAGCAGTACTTC.

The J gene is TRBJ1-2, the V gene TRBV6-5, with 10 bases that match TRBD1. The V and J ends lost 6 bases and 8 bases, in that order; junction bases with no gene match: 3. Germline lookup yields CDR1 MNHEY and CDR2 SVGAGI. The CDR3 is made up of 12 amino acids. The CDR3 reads CASRTGGRGYTF. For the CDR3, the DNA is TGTGCCAGCAGGACAGGGGGCAGGGGCTACACCTTC.

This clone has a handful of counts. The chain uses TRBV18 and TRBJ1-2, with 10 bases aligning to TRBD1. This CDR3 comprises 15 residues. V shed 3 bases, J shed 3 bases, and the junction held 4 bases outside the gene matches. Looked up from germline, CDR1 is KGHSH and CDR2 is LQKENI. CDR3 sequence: CASSPIGTGDYGYTF. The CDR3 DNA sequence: TGTGCCAGCTCACCTATTGGGACAGGGGACTATGGCTACACCTTC. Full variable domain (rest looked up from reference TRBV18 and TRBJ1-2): NAGVMQNPRHLVRRRGQEARLRCSPMKGHSHVYWYRQLPEEGLKFMVYLQKENIIDESGMPKERFSAEFPKEGPSILRIQQVVRGDSAAYFCASSPIGTGDYGYTFGSGTRLTVV.

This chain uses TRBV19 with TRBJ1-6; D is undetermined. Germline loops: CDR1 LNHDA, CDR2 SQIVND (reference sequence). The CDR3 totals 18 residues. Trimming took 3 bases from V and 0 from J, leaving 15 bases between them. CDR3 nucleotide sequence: TGTGCCAGTAGTATTTCACTTACAAGGAGCTCCTATAATTCACCCCTCCACTTT. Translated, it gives CASSISLTRSSYNSPLHF.

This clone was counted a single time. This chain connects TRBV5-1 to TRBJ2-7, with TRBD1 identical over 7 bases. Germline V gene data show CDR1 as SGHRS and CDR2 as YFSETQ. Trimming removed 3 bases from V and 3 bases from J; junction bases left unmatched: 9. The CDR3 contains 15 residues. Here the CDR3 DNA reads TGCGCCAGCAGCTCGCCGGGACAGAGAATCTACGAGCAGTACTTC. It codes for CASSSPGQRIYEQYF.

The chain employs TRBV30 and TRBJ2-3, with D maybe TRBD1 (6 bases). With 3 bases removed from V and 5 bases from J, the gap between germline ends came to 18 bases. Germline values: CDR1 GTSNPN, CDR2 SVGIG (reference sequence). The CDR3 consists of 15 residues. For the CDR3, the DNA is TGTGCCTGGAGCAACAGGGTCTTTCGACAAGATACGCAGTATTTT. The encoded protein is CAWSNRVFRQDTQYF.

In DNA, the CDR3 is TGTGCCAGCACCTCATGGGTCGGCGGGGGTTACAATGAGCAGTTCTTC. Translated: CASTSWVGGGYNEQFF. The rearrangement links TRBV11-2 to TRBJ2-1; the match to TRBD2 covers 7 bases. The CDR3 has 16 residues. The V gene end was trimmed by 7 bases and the J gene end by 4 bases; junction bases not matched to a gene: 13. Germline loops: CDR1 SGHAT, CDR2 FQNNGV.

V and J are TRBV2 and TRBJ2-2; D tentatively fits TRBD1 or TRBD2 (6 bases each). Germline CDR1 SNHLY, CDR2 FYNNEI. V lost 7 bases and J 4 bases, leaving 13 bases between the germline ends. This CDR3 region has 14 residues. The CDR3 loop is CASKGGTGTGELFF. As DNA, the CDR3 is TGTGCCAGCAAGGGGGGTACGGGCACCGGGGAGCTGTTTTTT.